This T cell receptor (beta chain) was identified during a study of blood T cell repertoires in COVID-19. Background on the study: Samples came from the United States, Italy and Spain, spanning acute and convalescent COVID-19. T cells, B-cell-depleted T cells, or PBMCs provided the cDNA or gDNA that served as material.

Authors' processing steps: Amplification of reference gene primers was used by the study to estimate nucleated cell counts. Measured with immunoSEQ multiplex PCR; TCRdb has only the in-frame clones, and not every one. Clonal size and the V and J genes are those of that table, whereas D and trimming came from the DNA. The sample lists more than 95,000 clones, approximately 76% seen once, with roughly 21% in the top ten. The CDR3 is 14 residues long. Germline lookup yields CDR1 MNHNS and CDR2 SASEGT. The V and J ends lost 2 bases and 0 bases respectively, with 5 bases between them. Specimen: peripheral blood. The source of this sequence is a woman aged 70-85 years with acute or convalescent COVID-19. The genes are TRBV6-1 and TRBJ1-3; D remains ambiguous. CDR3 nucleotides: TGTGCCAGCAGTGAACAATTCTCTGGAAACACCATATATTTT. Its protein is CASSEQFSGNTIYF.